The T cell receptor (beta chain) described here comes from a study of blood T cells in healthy people across ages. Primed by a sample-barcoded 5' primer and a J-beta primer mix, a second PCR proceeded for 7 to 11 cycles. Via MiXCR, TCRdb re-called the 5' RACE reads, giving one row per CDR3 protein. Here the sample spans 780,000 or so distinct CDR3 sequences, about 56% being singletons. This clonotype occurred a few times. The receptor's source is a man in his forties or fifties in good health. Source material: blood.

CDR3 amino acids: CASKGGAANYGYTF. The CDR3 bases are TGTGCCAGCAAGGGCGGGGCAGCTAACTATGGCTACACCTTC. V usage is TRBV6-5 and J usage is TRBJ1-2, with D tentatively TRBD1 (5 bases). The CDR3 contains 14 residues. V lost 7 bases and J lost 0, with 12 bases in between. The germline V gene encodes CDR1 MNHEY and CDR2 SVGAGI.